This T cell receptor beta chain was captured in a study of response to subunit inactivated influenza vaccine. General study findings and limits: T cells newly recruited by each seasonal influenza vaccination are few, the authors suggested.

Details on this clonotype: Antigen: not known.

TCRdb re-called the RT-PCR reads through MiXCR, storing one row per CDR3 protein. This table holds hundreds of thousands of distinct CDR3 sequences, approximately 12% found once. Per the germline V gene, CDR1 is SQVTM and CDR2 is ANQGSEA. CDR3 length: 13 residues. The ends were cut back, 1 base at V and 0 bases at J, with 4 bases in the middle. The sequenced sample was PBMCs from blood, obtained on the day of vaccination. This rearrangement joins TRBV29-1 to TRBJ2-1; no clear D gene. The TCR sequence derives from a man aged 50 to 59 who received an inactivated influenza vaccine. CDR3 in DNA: TGCAGCGTTGAAGGCGTCTCCTACAATGAGCAGTTCTTC. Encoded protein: CSVEGVSYNEQFF.